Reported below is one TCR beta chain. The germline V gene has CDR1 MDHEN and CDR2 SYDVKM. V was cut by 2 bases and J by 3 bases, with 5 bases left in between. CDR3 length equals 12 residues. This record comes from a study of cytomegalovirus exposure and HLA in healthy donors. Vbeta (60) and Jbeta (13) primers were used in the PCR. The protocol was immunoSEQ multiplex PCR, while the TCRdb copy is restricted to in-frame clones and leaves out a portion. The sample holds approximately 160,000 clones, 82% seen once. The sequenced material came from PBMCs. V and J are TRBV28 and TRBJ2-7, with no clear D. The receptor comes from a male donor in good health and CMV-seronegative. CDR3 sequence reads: CASSLISYEQYF. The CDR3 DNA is TGTGCCAGCAGTTTAATTAGCTACGAGCAGTACTTC.